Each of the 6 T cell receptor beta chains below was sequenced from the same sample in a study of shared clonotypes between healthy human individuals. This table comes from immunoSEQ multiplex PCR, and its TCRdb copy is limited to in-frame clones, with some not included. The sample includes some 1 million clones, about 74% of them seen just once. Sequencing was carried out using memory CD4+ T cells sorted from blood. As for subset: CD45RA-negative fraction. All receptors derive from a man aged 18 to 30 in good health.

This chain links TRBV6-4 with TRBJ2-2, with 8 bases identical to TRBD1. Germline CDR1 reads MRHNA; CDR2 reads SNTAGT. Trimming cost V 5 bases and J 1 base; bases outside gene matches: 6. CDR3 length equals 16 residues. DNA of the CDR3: TGTGCCAGCAGTACGGGACAGGTGATGAACACCGGGGAGCTGTTTTTT. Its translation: CASSTGQVMNTGELFF.

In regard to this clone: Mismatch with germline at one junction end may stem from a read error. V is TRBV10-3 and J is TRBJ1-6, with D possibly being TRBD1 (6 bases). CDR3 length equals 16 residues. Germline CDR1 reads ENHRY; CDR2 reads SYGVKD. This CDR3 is CASSERDRGGNSPLHF. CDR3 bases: TGTGCCAGCAGTGAAAGAGATAGGGGGGGAAATTCACCCCTCCACTTT.

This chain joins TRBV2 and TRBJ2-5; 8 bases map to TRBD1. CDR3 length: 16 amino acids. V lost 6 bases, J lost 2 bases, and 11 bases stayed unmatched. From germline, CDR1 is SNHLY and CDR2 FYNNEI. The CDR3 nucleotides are TGTGCCAGCAGCGGACAGGGCGGAAGGGGACAAGAGACCCAGTACTTC. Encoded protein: CASSGQGGRGQETQYF.

CDR3 in DNA: TGTGCCAGCAGCAGGCGGGAGTACTACGAGCAGTACTTC. Its protein product is CASSRREYYEQYF. The chain uses TRBV27 and TRBJ2-7, with TRBD2 matching over 7 bases. The CDR3 extends over 13 amino acids. Germline V gene sequence: CDR1 MNHEY, CDR2 SMNVEV (reference sequence). J lost 3 bases, V lost 6 bases, and 5 bases had no gene match.

The CDR3 coding sequence is TGTGCCAGCAGCTCGGCGGGGCTACAAGAGACCCAGTACTTC. It encodes CASSSAGLQETQYF. This sequence joins TRBV5-4 and TRBJ2-5; a possible D gene is TRBD2 (6 bases). This CDR3 is built from 14 residues. V dropped 3 bases and J dropped 2 bases, with 11 bases sitting between them. Germline assignment: CDR1 SGHNT and CDR2 YYREEE (reference sequence).

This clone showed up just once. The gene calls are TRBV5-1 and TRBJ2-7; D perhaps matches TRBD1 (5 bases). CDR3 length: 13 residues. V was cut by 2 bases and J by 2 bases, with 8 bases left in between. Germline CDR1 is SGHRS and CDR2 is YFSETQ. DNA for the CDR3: TGCGCCAGCAGCTTCCAGGGTGCCTACGAGCAGTACTTC. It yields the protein CASSFQGAYEQYF.